The next 10 T cell receptor beta chains were all read from a single sample in a study of response to subunit inactivated influenza vaccine. One entry per CDR3 protein, called by TCRdb with MiXCR from the RT-PCR reads. The sample contains about 800,000 distinct CDR3 sequences, around 20% of which appear only once. The starting material was PBMCs from blood, obtained 5 days after vaccination. The receptor set was obtained from a man aged 45-65 years who received an inactivated influenza vaccine.

This clonotype has a count of ten or more. V and J are TRBV7-9 and TRBJ2-7; 12 bases match TRBD2. The trim removed 5 bases at V and 12 bases at J, leaving 8 bases unmatched. This CDR3 comprises 13 residues. The germline gives CDR1 SEHNR, CDR2 FQNEAQ (reference sequence). The CDR3 region has the DNA TGTGCCAGCAGCCCAGGGACTAGCGGGCTCCCGTACTTC. Translation: CASSPGTSGLPYF.

This clonotype showed up just a few times. The V call is TRBV20-1, the J call TRBJ2-7; 13 bases line up with TRBD2. The CDR3 extends over 14 amino acids. The junction had 8 bases not matched to a gene; V was cut back by 5 bases and J by 7 bases. Germline V gene data show CDR1 as DFQATT and CDR2 as SNEGSKA (reference sequence). The CDR3 nucleotides read TGCAGTGCTGGACTAGCGGGAGCCGCGGGTGAGCAGTACTTC. Translated, it gives CSAGLAGAAGEQYF.

The CDR3 DNA reads as TGTGCCAGCAGCTCCACGACAGATTTTAAGAGCACAGATACGCAGTATTTT. Translating it yields CASSSTTDFKSTDTQYF. The chain employs TRBV5-6 and TRBJ2-3; D might be TRBD1 (5 bases). The CDR3 extends over 17 amino acids. The V gene's germline CDR1 is SGHDT and CDR2 YYEEEE. V shed 3 bases and J shed 0 bases, with 17 bases lying between them.

The sample holds a few counts of this clonotype. The V call is TRBV20-1, the J call TRBJ1-2; D is undetermined. Trimming took off 0 bases at V and 5 bases at J, with 16 bases between the two ends. This CDR3 spans 15 amino acids. CDR1 is DFQATT, CDR2 SNEGSKA, per germline (reference sequence). This CDR3 is CSAREFSQSTYGYTF. The CDR3, as DNA: TGCAGTGCTAGAGAGTTCTCGCAGAGCACATATGGCTACACCTTC.

This clonotype was recorded a few times. The junction and the germline gene differ at one end; a read error may be behind it. The genes are TRBV29-1 and TRBJ2-1; 9 positions match TRBD2. The germline CDR1 and CDR2 sequences are SQVTM and ANQGSEA. The length of the CDR3 is 12 residues. CDR3 sequence (DNA): TGTGGCGGGAGGGCCCCAGGCAATGAGCAGTTCTTC. Its protein is CGGRAPGNEQFF.

This chain uses TRBV18 with TRBJ1-3, with D unclear. The CDR3 contains 18 residues. The germline CDR1 and CDR2 sequences are KGHSH and LQKENI. V lost 3 bases and J 2 bases, leaving 20 bases between the germline ends. CDR3 nucleotide sequence: TGTGCCAGCTCACCCCTTCCTGCCCGGAGCTCAACTGGAAACACCATATATTTT. Protein: CASSPLPARSSTGNTIYF.

CDR3 sequence: CASSSRGENEQYF. CDR3 bases: TGCGCCAGCAGCTCGCGGGGAGAGAACGAGCAGTACTTC. The rearrangement uses TRBV5-1 and TRBJ2-7; maybe TRBD2 (6 bases). V shed 3 bases and J shed 5 bases, with 12 bases lying between them. CDR1 SGHRS and CDR2 YFSETQ come from the germline V gene. The CDR3 covers 13 residues.

The chain has TRBV9 and TRBJ2-2; 8 bases fit TRBD1. The J segment lost 2 bases and the V segment lost 3 bases, leaving 9 bases of the junction unmatched. The germline V gene has CDR1 SGDLS and CDR2 YYNGEE. The CDR3 consists of 17 residues. In DNA, the CDR3 is TGTGCCAGCAGCGCGGCGAAAGGACAGGGTAACACCGGGGAGCTGTTTTTT. This gives the protein CASSAAKGQGNTGELFF. Supplemented by reference TRBV9 and TRBJ2-2, the full variable domain reads DSGVTQTPKHLITATGQRVTLRCSPRSGDLSVYWYQQSLDQGLQFLIQYYNGEERAKGNILERFSAQQFPDLHSELNLSSLELGDSALYFCASSAAKGQGNTGELFFGEGSRLTVL.

This chain connects TRBV14 to TRBJ2-1; the D gene is possibly TRBD2 (5 bases). The CDR3 sequence is 16 residues long. V was shortened by 0 bases and J by 8 bases, with 17 bases between the two germline ends. Germline loops: CDR1 SGHDN, CDR2 FVKESK. The CDR3 region is CASSQDRVTGWDEQFF. CDR3 in DNA: TGTGCCAGCAGCCAAGATAGAGTGACGGGATGGGATGAGCAGTTCTTC.

The chain is built from TRBV16 and TRBJ2-6; D remains ambiguous. Per the germline V gene, CDR1 is KGHSY and CDR2 is FQNENV. The CDR3 covers 16 residues. V lost 2 bases and J lost 0, with 8 bases in between. This chain's CDR3 is CASSQLLSSGANVLTF. Here the CDR3 DNA reads TGTGCCAGCAGCCAACTCCTCAGCTCTGGGGCCAACGTCCTGACTTTC.